The clone carrying this T cell receptor (beta chain) was recorded many times. Its matching antigen is unknown. This specimen belongs to a study of prognosis after radiotherapy for stage I lung cancer. Across the study: Oligometastatic NSCLC after surgical resection of the primary tumor was present in four or five patients, while newly diagnosed primary stage I lung tumors were present in over 13. Stereotactic body radiotherapy was never combined with concurrent therapy in any patient.

Genomic DNA served as the source from which two-round multiplex PCR generated TCR beta CDR3 amplicons. Each TRBV and TRBJ gene had its own primer in the first PCR round. TCRdb passed the multiplex PCR reads through MiXCR, listing each CDR3 protein once. The table shows some 15,000 distinct CDR3 sequences, with 25% to 30% occurring only once. Study conclusions and caveats: There was no determination made of whether the expanded TCR clones were tumor-specific.

The sequence derives from a donor at least 50 years old with non-small cell lung cancer. The sequences come from PBMCs, collected before or after stereotactic body radiation therapy (not recorded which).

CDR3 amino acids: CASGRGQGRSTGELFF. CDR3 nucleotide sequence: TGTGCCAGTGGTAGAGGACAGGGGCGTTCCACCGGGGAGCTGTTTTTT. The chain joins TRBV19 to TRBJ2-2, with 9 bases aligning to TRBD1. This CDR3 is built from 16 residues. CDR1 is LNHDA, CDR2 SQIVND, per germline (reference sequence). V lost 8 bases to trimming and J lost 4 bases; unmatched junction nucleotides: 11.